This T cell receptor (beta chain) was retrieved from a study of blood T cell repertoires in COVID-19 (dated by TCRdb to the early 2020s). About the investigation overall: The collaborator samples originated in the United States, Italy and Spain and spanned the acute and convalescent phases of COVID-19. Subjects who had been exposed to COVID-19, were actively infected with it, or had recovered from it provided the deeply sampled blood TCRbeta repertoires that made up the dataset. The prospective study material was composed of cDNA or gDNA derived from T cells, B-cell-depleted T cells, or PBMCs. Nearly every sample came with metadata listing a de-identified subject ID, COVID-19 status, age in years and sex. Where available, HLA class I and class II types were taken from metadata supplied by the sample provider and were not determined by assay-based typing. Samples were obtained from the ongoing ImmuneRACE study (first 160 participants) and from over 1,000 subjects provided by 6 global collaborators. A freely available public database, intended as a resource for researchers studying the immune response to SARS-CoV-2, is where the repertoires were released.

V has 4 bases trimmed and J has 5 bases trimmed; junction bases matching no gene number 12. CDR1 and CDR2 are drawn from the germline V gene (reference sequence): LGHDT, YNNKEL. The CDR3 goes from the cysteine to the phenylalanine over 16 residues. The kept DNA is CDR3 alone, 48 bases in frame from the first base. Each collaborating institution followed its own protocols to collect whole blood in K2EDTA tubes. For TCRbeta analysis, collaborators shipped samples in one of three forms: frozen whole blood, isolated PBMCs, or DNA extracted from either of those sample types. Turning to this clone: The target of this receptor is not known. Base qualities are not recorded, but no much larger clone differs from it by a single base.

TCRbeta CDR3 regions were amplified from genomic DNA by means of the immunoSEQ Assay, a bias-controlled multiplex PCR. Processing in the source paper ran as follows. The number of nucleated cells in each sample was estimated from the amplification of reference gene primers within the assay. Sequence reads were collapsed and filtered to measure the absolute abundance of every unique TCRbeta CDR3 rearrangement. For each sample, productive Simpson clonality was calculated as the square root of Simpson's diversity index over productive rearrangements. TCRdb re-hosts the immuneACCESS table, in-frame sequences only. Its copies lack some clones; in the studies checked, an unresolved V gene accounts for under half of them, and the cause for the rest is not known. V and J calls and clone size follow that table, whereas D and trimming were derived from the DNA. In this sample the table shows around 60,000 clones, approximately 91% of which occur a single time. About 3.4% of the sample belongs to the ten largest clones.

What the study reported, not specific to this receptor: How much clinical and demographic metadata was included differed by source and by participant, and the metadata was provided uncurated.

The clonotype originates from a man aged 45-60 years with active COVID-19. The chain couples TRBV3-1 (or the pseudogene TRBV3-2) to TRBJ2-3, with 7 bases in between that match TRBD2. Sequencing was done on a sample of peripheral blood. The CDR3 is CASSLRHQAGRDTQYF. The DNA sequence is given as TGTGCCAGCAGCCTCCGTCATCAAGCGGGGCGAGATACGCAGTATTTT.